This entry describes one TCR beta chain. What it recognizes is unknown. This CDR3 contains 15 residues. CDR1 is SGHDT and CDR2 is YYEEEE in the germline V gene. V lost 2 bases to trimming and J lost 6 bases; unmatched junction nucleotides: 8. The data originate from a study of spatial heterogeneity in lung cancer. Findings of the study overall: How many expanded intratumoral alpha and beta TCRs were present tracked the tumor mutation count, which was a count of nonsynonymous mutations. Estimation of coverage gave values of approximately 7% for alpha and 13% for beta chains in tumor T cells. As ubiquitous and regional nonsynonymous mutations varied, counts of ubiquitous and regional expanded TCRs tracked them, respectively.

Every TCR cDNA molecule carried a tag that served as a unique molecular identifier. TCRdb reprocessed the 5' RACE reads with MiXCR, giving one entry per CDR3 protein. The sample shows 13,000 to 15,000 distinct CDR3 sequences, over 3.5% of them seen only once. Time point noted: sample taken at primary tumor resection. Unsorted samples of tumor, nontumor lung or frozen PBMC had their whole RNA sequenced. The sequence came from a female donor with early-stage non-small cell lung cancer. The genes are TRBV5-6 and TRBJ2-3; 8 positions match TRBD2. Sequencing was performed on lung tumor tissue, taken at surgery. CDR3 DNA sequence: TGTGCCAGCAGCTTTCAGTTTAGCGGGGTTGATACGCAGTATTTT. Its translation: CASSFQFSGVDTQYF.